Following are 9 T cell receptor beta chains from one sample sequenced in a study of blood T cell repertoires in COVID-19. Sequencing was performed with immunoSEQ multiplex PCR; in TCRdb, only in-frame clones are kept and a portion is missing. The data contain 110,000 or so clones, around 82% of them singletons. Specimen: peripheral blood. These receptors all come from a human donor in a cohort sampled during active COVID-19.

The gene calls are TRBV7-9 and TRBJ1-2; D is perhaps TRBD1 (5 bases). The germline gives CDR1 SEHNR, CDR2 FQNEAQ (reference sequence). CDR3 size: 12 residues. V dropped 1 base and J dropped 5 bases, with 5 bases sitting between them. CDR3 protein: CASSLGQYGYTF. Here the CDR3 DNA reads TGTGCCAGCAGCTTAGGACAGTATGGCTACACCTTC. The full variable domain, rest sourced from reference TRBV7-9 and TRBJ1-2, is DTGVSQNPRHKITKRGQNVTFRCDPISEHNRLYWYRQTLGQGPEFLTYFQNEAQLEKSRLLSDRFSAERPKGSFSTLEIQRTEQGDSAMYLCASSLGQYGYTFGSGTRLTVV.

This chain joins TRBV7-9 and TRBJ2-5, with 16 bases fitting TRBD2. The V gene end was trimmed by 5 bases and the J gene end by 2 bases; junction bases not matched to a gene: 5. CDR1 is SEHNR and CDR2 is FQNEAQ in the germline V gene (reference sequence). CDR3 size: 17 residues. CDR3 region: CASSPGLAGGQQETQYF. CDR3 in DNA: TGTGCCAGCAGCCCGGGACTAGCGGGGGGGCAGCAAGAGACCCAGTACTTC.

The chain employs TRBV2 and TRBJ1-6, with a weak D call TRBD1 (6 bases). The germline CDR1 and CDR2 sequences are SNHLY and FYNNEI. The CDR3 length is 18 residues. Trimming pared 6 bases from V and 0 bases from J, leaving 18 bases between. DNA of the CDR3: TGTGCCAGCAGACTCGGACAGTCCCTTAGCTCCTATAATTCACCCCTCCACTTT. Protein: CASRLGQSLSSYNSPLHF.

The chain carries TRBV5-1 and TRBJ2-3; 8 bases match TRBD1. V was pared by 2 bases and J by 1 base, with 3 bases of the junction left unmatched. CDR1 SGHRS and CDR2 YFSETQ come from the germline V gene. This CDR3 is built from 15 residues. The CDR3 DNA follows: TGCGCCAGCAGCTTCCTGGACAGGGGCACAGATACGCAGTATTTT. It codes for CASSFLDRGTDTQYF.

This clone was counted a single time. The chain joins TRBV10-1 to TRBJ2-5; D unresolved. CDR3 length equals 12 residues. Trimming cost V 6 bases and J 1 base, with 6 bases left between them. Germline values: CDR1 WNHNN, CDR2 SYGVQD (reference sequence). The CDR3 sequence: CASSPGQETQYF. The CDR3 region has the DNA TGCGCCAGCAGCCCCGGCCAAGAGACCCAGTACTTC.

J is TRBJ2-3 and V is TRBV29-1; TRBD1 matches 8 bases. V lost 4 bases, J lost 4 bases, and 13 bases stayed unmatched. Looked up from germline, CDR1 is SQVTM and CDR2 is ANQGSEA. The CDR3 consists of 16 residues. CDR3 bases: TGCAGCGTTGGGGCCCCGTACGGACAGGGAGCAGATACGCAGTATTTT. This gives the protein CSVGAPYGQGADTQYF.

This CDR3 reads CSLATGTRSPNEQFF. CDR3 nucleotide sequence: TGCAGCCTAGCCACCGGGACAAGATCCCCCAATGAGCAGTTCTTC. This sequence joins TRBV29-1 and TRBJ2-1; D perhaps matches TRBD1 (6 bases). Germline V gene data show CDR1 as SQVTM and CDR2 as ANQGSEA. The CDR3 length is 15 residues. The ends were cut back, 8 bases at V and 6 bases at J, with 23 bases in the middle.

The chain recombines TRBV7-9 with TRBJ1-3; TRBD1 is a possible D gene (6 bases). The CDR3 is made up of 19 amino acids. V lost 5 bases and J 0 bases, leaving 23 bases between the germline ends. Germline lookup yields CDR1 SEHNR and CDR2 FQNEAQ (reference sequence). The CDR3 bases are TGTGCCAGCAGCCTGCGGTCCGGGACATCGATGCACTCTGGAAACACCATATATTTT. Protein: CASSLRSGTSMHSGNTIYF. Full variable domain (rest looked up from reference TRBV7-9 and TRBJ1-3): DTGVSQNPRHKITKRGQNVTFRCDPISEHNRLYWYRQTLGQGPEFLTYFQNEAQLEKSRLLSDRFSAERPKGSFSTLEIQRTEQGDSAMYLCASSLRSGTSMHSGNTIYFGEGSWLTVV.

In this sample, this clone turned up once. The chain joins TRBV7-2 to TRBJ2-7, with D maybe TRBD2 (6 bases). The CDR3 sequence is 12 residues long. The V and J ends lost 5 bases and 6 bases respectively, with 11 bases between them. Germline CDR1 is SGHTA and CDR2 is FQGNSA. CDR3 sequence reads: CASSRGIREQYF. The CDR3 region has the DNA TGTGCCAGCAGCCGGGGGATCCGCGAGCAGTACTTC.